This TCR beta chain was recovered during a study of human T cells and chemical hapten exposure. Study-level results: Sensitizing with DPC caused no change in TCRs above 1 in 1000 frequency. In comparison with controls, expanded TCRs gave rise to a significantly larger number of large CDR3 similarity clusters. Donor immune responses may differ from healthy people's, since all donors had alopecia.

TCRdb re-derived calls from the RACE reads in MiXCR, one entry per CDR3 protein. Of more than 100,000 distinct CDR3 sequences listed, around 10% are singletons. Concerning this clonotype itself: Its cognate antigen is unknown. An end of the junction does not agree with germline; a read error may underlie this.

This CDR3 has 11 amino acids. Looked up from germline, CDR1 is MNHEY and CDR2 is SVGEGT. Time point specified: patch test 3, about 24 weeks after DPC sensitization. Noted treatment: therapeutic diphenylcyclopropenone sensitization with weekly scalp DPC. The chain recombines TRBV6-2 or TRBV6-3 with TRBJ2-7, with a tentative D call TRBD1 (5 bases). This sequence was found in a woman aged 45-60 years with alopecia areata. Some clones in this sample may be carry-over from other donors' samples. The specimen comprised whole blood, sampled in connection with sensitization to the hapten diphenylcyclopropenone (DPC). The CDR3: CASSDSGEQYF. The CDR3 DNA follows: TGTGCCAGCAGTGACTCAGGGGAGCAGTACTTC.